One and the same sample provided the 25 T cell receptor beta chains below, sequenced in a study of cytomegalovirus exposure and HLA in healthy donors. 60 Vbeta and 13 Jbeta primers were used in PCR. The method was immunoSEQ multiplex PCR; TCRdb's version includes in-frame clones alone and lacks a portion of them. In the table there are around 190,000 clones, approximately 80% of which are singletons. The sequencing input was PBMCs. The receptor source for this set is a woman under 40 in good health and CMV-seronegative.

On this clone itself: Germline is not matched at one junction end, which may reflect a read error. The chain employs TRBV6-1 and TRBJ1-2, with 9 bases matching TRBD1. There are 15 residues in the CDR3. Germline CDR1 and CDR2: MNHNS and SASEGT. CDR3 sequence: CASSNTLQGAYGYPF. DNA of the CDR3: TGTGCCAGCAGTAATACCCTACAGGGGGCCTATGGCTACCCCTTC.

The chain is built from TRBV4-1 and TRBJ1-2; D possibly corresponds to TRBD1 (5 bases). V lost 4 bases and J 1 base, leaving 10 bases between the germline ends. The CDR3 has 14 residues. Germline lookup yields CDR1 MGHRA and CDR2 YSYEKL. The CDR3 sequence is CASSRDRFNYGYTF. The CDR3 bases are TGCGCCAGCAGCCGCGACAGATTTAACTATGGCTACACCTTC.

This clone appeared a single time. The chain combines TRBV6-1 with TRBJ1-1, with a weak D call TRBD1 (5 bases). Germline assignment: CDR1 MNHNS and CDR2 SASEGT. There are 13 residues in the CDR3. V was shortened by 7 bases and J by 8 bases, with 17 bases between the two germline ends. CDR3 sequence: CASKNSGALEAFF. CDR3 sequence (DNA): TGTGCCAGCAAAAACAGTGGGGCACTGGAAGCTTTCTTT.

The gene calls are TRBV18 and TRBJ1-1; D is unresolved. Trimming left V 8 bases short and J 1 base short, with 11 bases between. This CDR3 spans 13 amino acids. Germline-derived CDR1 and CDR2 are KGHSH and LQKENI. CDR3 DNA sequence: TGTGCCAGCGCTAAGACACAGAACACTGAAGCTTTCTTT. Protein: CASAKTQNTEAFF.

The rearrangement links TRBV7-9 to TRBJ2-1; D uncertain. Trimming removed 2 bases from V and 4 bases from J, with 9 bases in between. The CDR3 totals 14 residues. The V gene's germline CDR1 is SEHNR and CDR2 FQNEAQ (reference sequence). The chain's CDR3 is CASSLLLKYNEQFF. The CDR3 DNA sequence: TGTGCCAGCAGCTTACTATTAAAATACAATGAGCAGTTCTTC.

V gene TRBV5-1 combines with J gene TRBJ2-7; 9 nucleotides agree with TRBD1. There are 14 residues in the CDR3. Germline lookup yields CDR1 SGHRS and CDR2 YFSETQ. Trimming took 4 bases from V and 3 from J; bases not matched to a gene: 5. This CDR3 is CASSGGTGHYEQYF. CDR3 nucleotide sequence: TGCGCCAGCAGCGGGGGGACAGGGCACTACGAGCAGTACTTC.

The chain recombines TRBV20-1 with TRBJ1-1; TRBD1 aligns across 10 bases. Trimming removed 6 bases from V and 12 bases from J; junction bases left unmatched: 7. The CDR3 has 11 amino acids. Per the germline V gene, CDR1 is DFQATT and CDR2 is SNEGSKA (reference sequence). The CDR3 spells CSAAGTGASFF. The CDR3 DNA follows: TGCAGTGCGGCCGGGACAGGGGCGTCTTTCTTT.

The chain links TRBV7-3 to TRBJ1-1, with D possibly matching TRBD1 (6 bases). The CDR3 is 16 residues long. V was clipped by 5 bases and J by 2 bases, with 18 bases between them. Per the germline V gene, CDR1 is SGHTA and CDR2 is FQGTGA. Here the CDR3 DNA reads TGTGCCAGCAGCCCAGGGGCAGCACGAAGCAACACTGAAGCTTTCTTT. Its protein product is CASSPGAARSNTEAFF.

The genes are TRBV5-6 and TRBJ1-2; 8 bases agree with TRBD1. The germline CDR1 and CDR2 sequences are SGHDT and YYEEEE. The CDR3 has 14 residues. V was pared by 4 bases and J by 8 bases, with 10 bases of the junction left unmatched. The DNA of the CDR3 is TGTGCCAGCAGCGACCGGACAGGGCTTGAAGGCTACACCTTC. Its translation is CASSDRTGLEGYTF.

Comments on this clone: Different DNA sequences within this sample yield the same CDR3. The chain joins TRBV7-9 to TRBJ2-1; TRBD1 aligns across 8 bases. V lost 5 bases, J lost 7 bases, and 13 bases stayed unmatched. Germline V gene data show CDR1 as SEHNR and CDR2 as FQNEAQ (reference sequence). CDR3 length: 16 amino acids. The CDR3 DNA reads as TGTGCCAGCAGCATAGAGACAGGGGATCAGAGGAATGAGCAGTTCTTC. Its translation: CASSIETGDQRNEQFF.

The CDR3 DNA follows: TGTGCCAGCTCAAAGGGGGATAGCAATCAGCCCCAGCATTTT. Translating it yields CASSKGDSNQPQHF. The rearrangement links TRBV18 to TRBJ1-5; a possible D gene is TRBD1 (6 bases). Germline V gene sequence: CDR1 KGHSH, CDR2 LQKENI. The CDR3 contains 14 residues. V lost 5 bases and J 0 bases, leaving 8 bases between the germline ends.

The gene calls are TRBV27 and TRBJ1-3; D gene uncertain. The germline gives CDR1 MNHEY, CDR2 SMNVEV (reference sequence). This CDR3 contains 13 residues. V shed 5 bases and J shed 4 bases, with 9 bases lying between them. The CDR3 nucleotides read TGTGCCAGCAGTGCGATCCCGGGAAACACCATATATTTT. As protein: CASSAIPGNTIYF.

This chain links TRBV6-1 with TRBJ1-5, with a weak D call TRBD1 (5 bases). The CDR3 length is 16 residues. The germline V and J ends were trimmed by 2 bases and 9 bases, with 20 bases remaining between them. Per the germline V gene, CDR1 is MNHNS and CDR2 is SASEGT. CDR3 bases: TGTGCCAGCAGTGAAAATGATGGGACTGCAGGTTGGCCCCAGCATTTT. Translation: CASSENDGTAGWPQHF.

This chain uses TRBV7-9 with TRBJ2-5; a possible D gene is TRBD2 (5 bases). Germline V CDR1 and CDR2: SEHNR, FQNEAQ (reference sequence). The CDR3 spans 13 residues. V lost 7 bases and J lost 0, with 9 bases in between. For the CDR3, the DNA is TGTGCCAGCAACCCGGACTACCAAGAGACCCAGTACTTC. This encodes CASNPDYQETQYF.

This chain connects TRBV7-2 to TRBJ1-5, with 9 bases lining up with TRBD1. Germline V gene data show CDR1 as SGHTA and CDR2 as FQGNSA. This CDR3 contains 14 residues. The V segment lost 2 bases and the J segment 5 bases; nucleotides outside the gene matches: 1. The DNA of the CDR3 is TGTGCCAGCAGCTTAAGGACAGGGGATCAGCCCCAGCATTTT. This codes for CASSLRTGDQPQHF. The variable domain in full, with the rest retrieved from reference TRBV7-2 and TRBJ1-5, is GAGVSQSPSNKVTEKGKDVELRCDPISGHTALYWYRQSLGQGLEFLIYFQGNSAPDKSGLPSDRFSAERTGGSVSTLTIQRTQQEDSAVYLCASSLRTGDQPQHFGDGTRLSIL.

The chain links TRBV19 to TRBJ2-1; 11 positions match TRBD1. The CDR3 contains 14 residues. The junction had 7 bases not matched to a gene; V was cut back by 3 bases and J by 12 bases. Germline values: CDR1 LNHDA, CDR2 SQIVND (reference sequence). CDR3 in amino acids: CASSIAGTGGRQFF. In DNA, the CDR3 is TGTGCCAGTAGTATCGCCGGGACAGGGGGTAGGCAGTTCTTC. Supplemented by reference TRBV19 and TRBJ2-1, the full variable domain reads DGGITQSPKYLFRKEGQNVTLSCEQNLNHDAMYWYRQDPGQGLRLIYYSQIVNDFQKGDIAEGYSVSREKKESFPLTVTSAQKNPTAFYLCASSIAGTGGRQFFGPGTRLTVL.

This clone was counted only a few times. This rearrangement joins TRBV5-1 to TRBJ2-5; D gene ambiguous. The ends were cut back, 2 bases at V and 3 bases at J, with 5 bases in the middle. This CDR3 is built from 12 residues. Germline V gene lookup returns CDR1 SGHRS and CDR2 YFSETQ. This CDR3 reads CASSFAEETQYF. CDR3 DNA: TGCGCCAGCAGCTTCGCGGAAGAGACCCAGTACTTC.

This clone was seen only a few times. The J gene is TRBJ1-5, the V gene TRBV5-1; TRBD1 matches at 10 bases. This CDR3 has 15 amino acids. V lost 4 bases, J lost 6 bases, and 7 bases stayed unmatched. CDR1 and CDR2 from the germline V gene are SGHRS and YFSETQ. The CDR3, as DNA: TGCGCCAGCAGCCCCGGGACAGGGGTTTTTCAGCCCCAGCATTTT. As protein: CASSPGTGVFQPQHF.

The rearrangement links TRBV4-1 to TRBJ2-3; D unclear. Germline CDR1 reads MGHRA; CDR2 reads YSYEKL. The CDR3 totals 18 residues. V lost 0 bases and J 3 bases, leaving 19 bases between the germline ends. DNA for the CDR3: TGCGCCAGCAGCCAAGATTTATCCACCCCCGACGGGACAGATACGCAGTATTTT. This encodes CASSQDLSTPDGTDTQYF.

CDR3 protein: CASSPGTVAEAFF. The CDR3 nucleotides are TGTGCCAGCAGCCCAGGGACAGTGGCTGAAGCTTTCTTT. The V and J genes are TRBV7-9 and TRBJ1-1, with 7 bases that match TRBD1. V lost 5 bases and J lost 6; bases outside the gene matches: 6. CDR1 is SEHNR and CDR2 is FQNEAQ in the germline V gene (reference sequence). The length of the CDR3 is 13 residues.

In DNA, the CDR3 is TGTGCCCGAGGGCGGGGGGGCGGAGAGACCCAGTACTTC. Translation: CARGRGGGETQYF. The gene calls are TRBV30 and TRBJ2-5; TRBD2 aligns across 9 bases. V was pared by 8 bases and J by 4 bases, with 8 bases of the junction left unmatched. Germline CDR1 GTSNPN, CDR2 SVGIG (reference sequence). This CDR3 has 13 residues. Full variable domain (missing parts from reference TRBV30 and TRBJ2-5): SQTIHQWPATLVQPVGSPLSLECTVEGTSNPNLYWYRQAAGRGLQLLFYSVGIGQISSEVPQNLSASRPQDRQFILSSKKLLLSDSGFYLCARGRGGGETQYFGPGTRLLVL.

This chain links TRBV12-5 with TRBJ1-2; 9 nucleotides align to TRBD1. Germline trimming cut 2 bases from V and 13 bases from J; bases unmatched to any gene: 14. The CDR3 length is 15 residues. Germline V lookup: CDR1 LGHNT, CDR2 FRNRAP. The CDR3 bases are TGTGCTAGTGGTTTGTCCCAGCCGGGACAGGGTATAATCACCTTC. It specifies CASGLSQPGQGIITF.

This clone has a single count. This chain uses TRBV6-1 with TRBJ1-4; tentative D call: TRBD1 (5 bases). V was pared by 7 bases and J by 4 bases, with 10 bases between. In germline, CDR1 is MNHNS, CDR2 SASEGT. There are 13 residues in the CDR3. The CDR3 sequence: CASNRQNNEKLFF. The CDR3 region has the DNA TGTGCCAGCAATCGACAGAATAATGAAAAACTGTTTTTT.

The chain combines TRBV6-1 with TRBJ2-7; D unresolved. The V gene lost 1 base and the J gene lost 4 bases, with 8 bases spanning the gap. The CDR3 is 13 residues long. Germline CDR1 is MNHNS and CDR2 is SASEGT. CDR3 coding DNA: TGTGCCAGCAGTGAAGGGCGGTTTTACGAGCAGTACTTC. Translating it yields CASSEGRFYEQYF.

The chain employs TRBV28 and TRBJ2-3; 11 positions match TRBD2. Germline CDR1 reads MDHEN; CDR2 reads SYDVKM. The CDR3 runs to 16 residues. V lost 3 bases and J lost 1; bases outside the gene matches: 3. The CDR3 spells CASSFLAGGGTDTQYF. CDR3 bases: TGTGCCAGCAGTTTCTTAGCGGGAGGGGGCACAGATACGCAGTATTTT.